These 27 T cell receptor beta chains originate from one sample sequenced in a study of regulatory T cells in long-lasting Graves disease. Time point noted: newly diagnosed GD, antithyroid drugs for less than 3 months. PBMCs were the source of the RNA used for TCR sequencing. Construction of the TCR beta libraries employed iRepertoire HTBI primers in conjunction with Arm-PCR of CDR3 regions. TCRdb used MiXCR to reprocess the multiplex PCR reads, holding one entry per CDR3 protein. Of about 450,000 distinct CDR3 sequences listed, less than 15% are singletons. These sequences were also reported in another study, on T cells in Graves' hyperthyroidism and ophthalmopathy.

The sample here was peripheral blood mononuclear cells (PBMCs), taken at new diagnosis, from a patient treated with antithyroid drugs. These receptors were obtained from a woman aged 50 to 60 with Graves disease.

This clonotype was detected many times. The chain recombines TRBV11-2 with TRBJ2-3, with TRBD1 matching 9 bases. The junction had 4 bases not matched to a gene; V was cut back by 5 bases and J by 4 bases. The CDR3 extends over 14 amino acids. Germline loops: CDR1 SGHAT, CDR2 FQNNGV. Written as DNA, the CDR3 is TGTGCCAGCAGCACCCGACAGGGGGCAGATACGCAGTATTTT. Translation: CASSTRQGADTQYF. The entire variable domain, with the rest obtained from reference TRBV11-2 and TRBJ2-3, is as follows: EAGVAQSPRYKIIEKRQSVAFWCNPISGHATLYWYQQILGQGPKLLIQFQNNGVVDDSQLPKDRFSAERLKGVDSTLKIQPAKLEDSAVYLCASSTRQGADTQYFGPGTRLTVL.

At least ten counts were recorded for this clonotype. V usage is TRBV2 and J usage is TRBJ2-7; TRBD2 aligns across 11 bases. V gave up 3 bases and J gave up 5 bases; unmatched junction bases: 3. Per germline, CDR1 SNHLY and CDR2 FYNNEI. The CDR3 spans 14 residues. The CDR3 loop reads CASSELAGGHEQYF. CDR3 DNA sequence: TGTGCCAGCAGTGAGCTAGCGGGAGGTCACGAGCAGTACTTC.

This clonotype was observed at least ten times. The J gene is TRBJ2-7, the V gene TRBV6-2 or TRBV6-3; TRBD2 matches 7 bases. From germline, CDR1 is MNHEY and CDR2 SVGEGT. The V segment lost 5 bases and the J segment 3 bases; nucleotides outside the gene matches: 16. CDR3 length: 17 amino acids. The CDR3: CASSETPQGDYRYEQYF. The DNA for the CDR3 is TGTGCCAGCAGTGAGACTCCACAAGGGGACTACCGCTACGAGCAGTACTTC.

The chain links TRBV19 to TRBJ2-2; TRBD1 matches at 8 bases. In germline, CDR1 is LNHDA, CDR2 SQIVND (reference sequence). The V gene end was trimmed by 3 bases and the J gene end by 4 bases; junction bases not matched to a gene: 4. This CDR3 is built from 15 residues. DNA of the CDR3: TGTGCCAGTAGTATGGTCAGGGGGCCCACCGGGGAGCTGTTTTTT. Its protein product is CASSMVRGPTGELFF.

This clonotype was seen many times. The gene calls are TRBV27 and TRBJ2-1; 8 nucleotides match TRBD2. Trimming removed 2 bases from V and 5 bases from J; junction bases left unmatched: 5. The CDR3 is made up of 15 amino acids. Germline CDR1 reads MNHEY; CDR2 reads SMNVEV (reference sequence). Here the CDR3 reads CASSLGAGDHNEQFF. The CDR3 nucleotides read TGTGCCAGCAGTTTAGGAGCGGGAGACCACAATGAGCAGTTCTTC.

The chain combines TRBV19 with TRBJ2-1; D remains unclear. The germline gives CDR1 LNHDA, CDR2 SQIVND (reference sequence). CDR3 length equals 11 residues. Between the trimmed V and J ends, which lost 10 bases and 7 bases, there was a span of 11 bases. The CDR3: CATKAGNEQFF. The CDR3 coding sequence is TGTGCCACTAAGGCCGGGAATGAGCAGTTCTTC.

This clonotype appeared many times. The chain links TRBV13 to TRBJ2-6, with TRBD1 identical over 7 bases. Germline V gene data show CDR1 as PRHDT and CDR2 as FYEKMQ (reference sequence). The CDR3 spans 14 residues. The V and J ends lost 4 bases and 3 bases, in that order; junction bases with no gene match: 0. The CDR3 DNA reads as TGTGCCAGCAGCTACAGGGGTGGGGCCAACGTCCTGACTTTC. Its protein is CASSYRGGANVLTF.

On this clonotype: The junction does not match germline at one end; this may be a read error. The chain couples TRBV20-1 to TRBJ2-7, with D perhaps matching TRBD1 (6 bases). The CDR3 spans 14 residues. The V gene's germline CDR1 is DFQATT and CDR2 SNEGSKA (reference sequence). CDR3 sequence (DNA): TGCGGTGCTAGAGCACAGGGAAACTACTACGAGCAGTACTTC. It encodes CGARAQGNYYEQYF.

The chain recombines TRBV5-1 with TRBJ2-1; D remains ambiguous. This CDR3 comprises 19 residues. V lost 0 bases and J 4 bases, leaving 23 bases between the germline ends. Germline V lookup: CDR1 SGHRS, CDR2 YFSETQ. CDR3 sequence: CASSLDARIARPAYNEQFF. CDR3 nucleotides: TGCGCCAGCAGCTTGGATGCAAGGATAGCTAGACCAGCATACAATGAGCAGTTCTTC.

This clonotype showed up just a few times. This sequence joins TRBV5-1 and TRBJ1-1; D uncertain. From germline, CDR1 is SGHRS and CDR2 YFSETQ. The length of the CDR3 is 13 residues. Trimming took off 9 bases at V and 8 bases at J, with 20 bases between the two ends. The CDR3 coding sequence is TGCGCCAACAGTCCTTCGCAAATCCAAGAAGCTTTCTTT. It yields the protein CANSPSQIQEAFF.

This clonotype was counted many times. The chain is built from TRBV10-3 and TRBJ2-1; D may be TRBD1 (5 bases). The CDR3 is 14 amino acids. Germline V lookup: CDR1 ENHRY, CDR2 SYGVKD. The V end was cut by 2 bases, the J end by 8 bases, with 13 bases between. The CDR3 loop is CAISERGSFDEQFF. As DNA, the CDR3 is TGTGCCATCAGTGAGAGGGGTAGCTTCGATGAGCAGTTCTTC.

This clonotype was counted many times. The chain carries TRBV3-1 and TRBJ1-4; D call uncertain. V lost 0 bases to trimming and J lost 5 bases, with 7 bases between them. Germline V gene sequence: CDR1 LGHDT, CDR2 YNNKEL (reference sequence). The CDR3 has 14 residues. The CDR3 sequence is CASSQDWRNEKLFF. The CDR3 DNA reads TGTGCCAGCAGCCAAGATTGGAGAAATGAAAAACTGTTTTTT.

The J gene is TRBJ2-5, the V gene TRBV9; unclear D gene. The CDR3 has 13 residues. The ends were cut back, 2 bases at V and 5 bases at J, with 10 bases in the middle. The V gene's germline CDR1 is SGDLS and CDR2 YYNGEE. CDR3 sequence reads: CASSVGSTETQYF. CDR3 nucleotides: TGTGCCAGCAGCGTCGGCAGTACGGAGACCCAGTACTTC.

This chain joins TRBV7-9 and TRBJ2-4, with 11 bases that match TRBD1. Germline CDR1 reads SEHNR; CDR2 reads FQNEAQ (reference sequence). V shed 4 bases and J 1 base; nucleotides not matched to a gene: 0. The CDR3 contains 15 residues. The CDR3 loop is CASSWDRGAKNIQYF. For the CDR3, the DNA is TGTGCCAGCAGCTGGGACAGGGGGGCCAAAAACATTCAGTACTTC.

The rearrangement joins TRBV27 to TRBJ1-1; a possible D gene is TRBD1 (6 bases). With 6 bases removed from V and 1 base from J, the gap between germline ends came to 12 bases. Germline V lookup: CDR1 MNHEY, CDR2 SMNVEV (reference sequence). The CDR3 is 14 amino acids. Here the CDR3 DNA reads TGTGCCAGCAGGCGACAGGCCGAGAACACTGAAGCTTTCTTT. Encoded protein: CASRRQAENTEAFF.

Of note for this clonotype: This is likely an artifact of a read error, given a far larger clone one base away. This chain joins TRBV11-2 and TRBJ2-4; TRBD2 matches 11 bases. The germline CDR1 and CDR2 sequences are SGHAT and FQNNGV. This CDR3 spans 15 amino acids. The CDR3 bases are TGTGCCAGCAGCTTCGAACTAGCGGGAGTAAATGAGCAGCTCTTC. Translating gives CASSFELAGVNEQLF.

This clonotype was seen at least ten times. The chain uses TRBV30 and TRBJ2-2, with D possibly being TRBD1 (5 bases). V was shortened by 0 bases and J by 4 bases, with 12 bases between the two germline ends. This CDR3 has 15 amino acids. The germline gives CDR1 GTSNPN, CDR2 SVGIG (reference sequence). In nucleotides, the CDR3 is TGTGCCTGGAGTGTAGTTGGCAGGGCCACCGGGGAGCTGTTTTTT. Its translation: CAWSVVGRATGELFF.

This clonotype was observed at least ten times. The chain uses TRBV27 and TRBJ1-6; the match to TRBD1 covers 10 bases. V gave up 6 bases and J gave up 7 bases; unmatched junction bases: 3. Per the germline V gene, CDR1 is MNHEY and CDR2 is SMNVEV (reference sequence). The CDR3 runs 14 residues. The CDR3 DNA follows: TGTGCCAGCAGGACAGGGGGCGGGAATTCACCCCTCCACTTT. This translates into CASRTGGGNSPLHF.

J is TRBJ1-4 and V is TRBV2; TRBD1 might be the D (5 bases). V lost 6 bases, J lost 4 bases, and 15 bases lay in between. From germline, CDR1 is SNHLY and CDR2 FYNNEI. There are 15 residues in the CDR3. The CDR3 loop is CASSYRQTYNEKLFF. The CDR3 DNA is TGTGCCAGCAGCTACCGACAGACTTATAATGAAAAACTGTTTTTT.

This clonotype was seen at least ten times. The genes are TRBV9 and TRBJ1-5; D perhaps matches TRBD1 (5 bases). Germline CDR1 reads SGDLS; CDR2 reads YYNGEE. Trimming took off 5 bases at V and 4 bases at J, with 16 bases between the two ends. The CDR3 extends over 15 amino acids. CDR3 amino acids: CASSGSGGLNQPQHF. CDR3 coding DNA: TGTGCCAGCAGTGGAAGCGGGGGTCTGAATCAGCCCCAGCATTTT.

This clonotype was counted ten times or more. The rearrangement joins TRBV24-1 to TRBJ2-3; D gene uncertain. In germline, CDR1 is KGHDR, CDR2 SFDVKD. This CDR3 region has 14 residues. V dropped 4 bases and J dropped 3 bases, with 10 bases sitting between them. The CDR3 DNA reads TGTGCCACCAGTGAATCTTGGTCGACAGATACGCAGTATTTT. This translates into CATSESWSTDTQYF.

This clonotype occurred many times. The chain uses TRBV28 and TRBJ2-1; perhaps TRBD1 as D (6 bases). Germline values: CDR1 MDHEN, CDR2 SYDVKM. The CDR3 spans 16 residues. Trimming removed 5 bases at V and 0 bases at J, with 14 bases between. CDR3 nucleotide sequence: TGTGCCAGCAGTACAGGGACCTACAGCTCCTACAATGAGCAGTTCTTC. As protein: CASSTGTYSSYNEQFF.

Comments on this clonotype: A much larger clone lies one base from this, so it may be a read error. This chain joins TRBV28 and TRBJ2-7, with 7 bases fitting TRBD1. V lost 8 bases to trimming and J lost 6 bases; unmatched junction nucleotides: 16. The CDR3 totals 15 residues. Germline CDR1 and CDR2: MDHEN and SYDVKM. The DNA for the CDR3 is TGTGCCAGCGGTAGGGGACAGATGACGATAGGCGAGCAGTACTTC. It specifies CASGRGQMTIGEQYF.

A single count supports this clonotype. Since a much larger clone is just one base distant, this may be a read error. The chain is built from TRBV5-1 and TRBJ1-1, with D hard to call. CDR3 length: 13 residues. Trimming removed 7 bases at V and 0 bases at J, with 10 bases between. The V gene's germline CDR1 is SGHRS and CDR2 YFSETQ. The CDR3 DNA follows: TGCGCCAGCGGTTCCCCGATGAACACTGAAGCTTTCTTT. It specifies CASGSPMNTEAFF.

This clonotype appeared many times. This chain uses TRBV11-2 with TRBJ2-1; D not resolved. Between the trimmed V and J ends, which lost 5 bases and 5 bases, there was a span of 13 bases. CDR3 length equals 14 residues. CDR1 is SGHAT and CDR2 is FQNNGV in the germline V gene. The CDR3 DNA sequence: TGTGCCAGCAGCCGCGAATTCAGGAACAATGAGCAGTTCTTC. This translates into CASSREFRNNEQFF. The full variable domain, rest sourced from reference TRBV11-2 and TRBJ2-1, is EAGVAQSPRYKIIEKRQSVAFWCNPISGHATLYWYQQILGQGPKLLIQFQNNGVVDDSQLPKDRFSAERLKGVDSTLKIQPAKLEDSAVYLCASSREFRNNEQFFGPGTRLTVL.

This sequence joins TRBV5-1 and TRBJ2-1; either TRBD1 or TRBD2 may fit D (5 bases each). V was clipped by 0 bases and J by 10 bases, with 11 bases between them. The CDR3 spans 13 residues. CDR1 SGHRS and CDR2 YFSETQ come from the germline V gene. DNA of the CDR3: TGCGCCAGCAGCTTGGGCGAGGGGAAAGAGCAGTTCTTC. Protein: CASSLGEGKEQFF.

This clonotype was observed many times. This rearrangement joins TRBV6-2 or TRBV6-3 to TRBJ2-7, with TRBD2 as a possible D gene (5 bases). The CDR3 runs to 11 residues. V lost 5 bases to trimming and J lost 4 bases, with 6 bases between them. Germline CDR1 is MNHEY and CDR2 is SVGEGT. DNA of the CDR3: TGTGCCAGCAGTGACTATTACGAGCAGTACTTC. Amino acids: CASSDYYEQYF.